This T cell receptor (beta chain) was profiled in a study of shared clonotypes between healthy human individuals. The study separated CD4+ cells into CD45RA+ naive and CD45RA-negative memory subsets. This clone was seen once. Its specificity is not known. General study findings and limits: Generally, naive subsets (rather than memory subsets) showed larger estimated richness.

The CDR3 is 16 amino acids. Per germline, CDR1 MNHEY and CDR2 SVGAGI. Libraries were prepared by immunoSEQ multiplex PCR; TCRdb keeps only in-frame clonotypes and omits some of them. The data hold about 2.4 million clones, with 85% to 95% observed a single time. The receptor was derived from a man younger than 30 in good health. Sequencing was done on a sample of naive CD4+ T cells sorted from blood. The subset here: CD45RA+ positively selected. The V and J genes are TRBV6-5 and TRBJ2-5, with D possibly matching TRBD1 (5 bases). The end of the DNA fits TRBJ2-7 better, so the J call may be wrong. This CDR3 reads CASSYRNRPPDHEQYF. The CDR3 DNA sequence: TGTGCCAGCAGTTACCGGAACAGGCCTCCCGACCACGAGCAGTACTTC.